Listed below are T cell receptor beta chains from one sample, sequenced in a study of PD-1 blockade in classical Hodgkin lymphoma. Assay: immunoSEQ multiplex PCR; the TCRdb copy retains only in-frame clones and omits some. The sample has 30,000 or so clones, approximately 85% seen once. The sample was peripheral blood mononuclear cells (PBMCs), taken at baseline. Receptor source: a human donor with classical Hodgkin lymphoma. Both conserved end residues are part of each CDR3. A D gene is named only where the DNA matches it firmly. Some rows mark clone size as missing; the rest say once, few, many or name a class of expanded clone.

cdr3_length	v_call	j_call	clone_size	d_call	cdr3_nt	cdr3_aa
13	TRBV6-5	TRBJ1-6	NA	NA	TGTGCCAGCAGTTACTCGGAGGGTTCACCCCTCCACTTT	CASSYSEGSPLHF
17	TRBV27	TRBJ1-5	NA	TRBD1	TGTGCCAGCAGTTCACAATGGACCGGGACAGTCAATCAGCCCCAGCATTTT	CASSSQWTGTVNQPQHF
13	TRBV7-9	TRBJ2-5	NA	NA	TGTGCCAGCAGCTCCCGGGACCAAGAGACCCAGTACTTC	CASSSRDQETQYF
14	TRBV19	TRBJ2-3	NA	TRBD2	TGTGCCAGTACCCAGCGGGGGGAAACAGATACGCAGTATTTT	CASTQRGETDTQYF
16	TRBV5-1	TRBJ2-5	few	TRBD2	TGCGCCAGCAGCTTCGGGACTAGCGGGGGACTCGGGACCCAGTACTTC	CASSFGTSGGLGTQYF
11	TRBV7-6	TRBJ2-1	NA	NA	TGTGCCAGCAGCCCGCCGGGGGAGCAGTTCTTC	CASSPPGEQFF
16	TRBV28	TRBJ2-7	NA	TRBD2	TGTGCCAGCAGGTCCTCCGGGACTAGCGGTTGGTGGGAGCAGTACTTC	CASRSSGTSGWWEQYF
16	TRBV7-2	TRBJ1-4	NA	NA	TGTGCCAGCAGGCCCTTCACAGGGAACCCCCATGAAAAACTGTTTTTT	CASRPFTGNPHEKLFF
15	TRBV19	TRBJ1-3	NA	TRBD1	TGTGCCAGTAGGCCAGACAGGGGGCCTGGAAACACCATATATTTT	CASRPDRGPGNTIYF
13	TRBV6-5	TRBJ1-1	few	NA	TGTGCCAGCAGAGTAGATTTGAACACTGAAGCTTTCTTT	CASRVDLNTEAFF
13	TRBV10-3	TRBJ1-2	NA	NA	TGTGCCATCAGCTCACTGCGACGGGATGGCTACACCTTC	CAISSLRRDGYTF
15	TRBV7-2	TRBJ1-5	NA	NA	TGTGCCAGCAGCCCAGGACAGAGGACCAATCAGCCCCAGCATTTT	CASSPGQRTNQPQHF
14	TRBV7-2	TRBJ2-5	NA	TRBD2	TGTGCCAGCAGCTCGAGACTAGCAAGGGAGACCCAGTACTTC	CASSSRLARETQYF
11	TRBV19	TRBJ2-5	NA	NA	TGTGCCAGCACTAGGGGCGAGACCCAGTACTTC	CASTRGETQYF
15	TRBV2	TRBJ2-7	NA	TRBD1	TGTGCCAGCAGTCTAAGACAGGGGGAGCACGGCGAGCAGTACTTC	CASSLRQGEHGEQYF
13	TRBV29-1	TRBJ2-5	NA	NA	TGCAGCGTTGTAGGAGGGCTGGGAGAGACCCAGTACTTC	CSVVGGLGETQYF
18	TRBV27	TRBJ1-1	medium-sized	TRBD1	TGTGCCAGCAGTTTTGTTACCCGGGACAGGGTAAAAGCGACTGAAGCTTTCTTT	CASSFVTRDRVKATEAFF
15	TRBV19	TRBJ1-5	NA	TRBD1	TGTGCCAGTAGTAGGGGACAGGGTGACAATCAGCCCCAGCATTTT	CASSRGQGDNQPQHF
13	TRBV2	TRBJ1-2	NA	NA	TGTGCCAGCAGGCGCACAGGGATCGAGGGCTACACCTTC	CASRRTGIEGYTF
16	TRBV5-1	TRBJ1-5	NA	TRBD1	TGCGCCAGCAGCCCCCGGACAGGGGATAGCAATCAGCCCCAGCATTTT	CASSPRTGDSNQPQHF
16	TRBV9	TRBJ1-6	NA	NA	TGTGCCAGCAGCGTAGGGGGGACATCGGATTTATTATCCCTCCACTTT	CASSVGGTSDLLSLHF
14	TRBV6-5	TRBJ2-7	once	TRBD1	TGTGCCAGCAGTTACCGGGACAGTAGGCTCGAGCAGTACTTC	CASSYRDSRLEQYF